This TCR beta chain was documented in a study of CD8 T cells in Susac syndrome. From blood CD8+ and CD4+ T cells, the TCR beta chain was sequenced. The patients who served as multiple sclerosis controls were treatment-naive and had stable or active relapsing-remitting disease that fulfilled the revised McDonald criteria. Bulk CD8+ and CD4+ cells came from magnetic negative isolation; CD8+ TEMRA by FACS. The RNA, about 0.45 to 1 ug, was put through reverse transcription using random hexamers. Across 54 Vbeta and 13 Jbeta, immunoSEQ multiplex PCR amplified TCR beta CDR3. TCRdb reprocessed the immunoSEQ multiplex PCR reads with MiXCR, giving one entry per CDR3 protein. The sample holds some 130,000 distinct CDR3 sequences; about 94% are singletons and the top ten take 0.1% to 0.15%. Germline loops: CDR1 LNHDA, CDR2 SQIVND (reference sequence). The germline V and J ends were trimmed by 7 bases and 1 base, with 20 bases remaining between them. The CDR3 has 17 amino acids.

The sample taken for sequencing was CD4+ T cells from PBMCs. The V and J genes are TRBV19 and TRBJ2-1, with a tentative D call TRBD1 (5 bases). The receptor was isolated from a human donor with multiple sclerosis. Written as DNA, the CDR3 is TGTGCCAGTATTGGGGCAGGGCGTAGGAGTTCCTACAATGAGCAGTTCTTC. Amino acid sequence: CASIGAGRRSSYNEQFF.